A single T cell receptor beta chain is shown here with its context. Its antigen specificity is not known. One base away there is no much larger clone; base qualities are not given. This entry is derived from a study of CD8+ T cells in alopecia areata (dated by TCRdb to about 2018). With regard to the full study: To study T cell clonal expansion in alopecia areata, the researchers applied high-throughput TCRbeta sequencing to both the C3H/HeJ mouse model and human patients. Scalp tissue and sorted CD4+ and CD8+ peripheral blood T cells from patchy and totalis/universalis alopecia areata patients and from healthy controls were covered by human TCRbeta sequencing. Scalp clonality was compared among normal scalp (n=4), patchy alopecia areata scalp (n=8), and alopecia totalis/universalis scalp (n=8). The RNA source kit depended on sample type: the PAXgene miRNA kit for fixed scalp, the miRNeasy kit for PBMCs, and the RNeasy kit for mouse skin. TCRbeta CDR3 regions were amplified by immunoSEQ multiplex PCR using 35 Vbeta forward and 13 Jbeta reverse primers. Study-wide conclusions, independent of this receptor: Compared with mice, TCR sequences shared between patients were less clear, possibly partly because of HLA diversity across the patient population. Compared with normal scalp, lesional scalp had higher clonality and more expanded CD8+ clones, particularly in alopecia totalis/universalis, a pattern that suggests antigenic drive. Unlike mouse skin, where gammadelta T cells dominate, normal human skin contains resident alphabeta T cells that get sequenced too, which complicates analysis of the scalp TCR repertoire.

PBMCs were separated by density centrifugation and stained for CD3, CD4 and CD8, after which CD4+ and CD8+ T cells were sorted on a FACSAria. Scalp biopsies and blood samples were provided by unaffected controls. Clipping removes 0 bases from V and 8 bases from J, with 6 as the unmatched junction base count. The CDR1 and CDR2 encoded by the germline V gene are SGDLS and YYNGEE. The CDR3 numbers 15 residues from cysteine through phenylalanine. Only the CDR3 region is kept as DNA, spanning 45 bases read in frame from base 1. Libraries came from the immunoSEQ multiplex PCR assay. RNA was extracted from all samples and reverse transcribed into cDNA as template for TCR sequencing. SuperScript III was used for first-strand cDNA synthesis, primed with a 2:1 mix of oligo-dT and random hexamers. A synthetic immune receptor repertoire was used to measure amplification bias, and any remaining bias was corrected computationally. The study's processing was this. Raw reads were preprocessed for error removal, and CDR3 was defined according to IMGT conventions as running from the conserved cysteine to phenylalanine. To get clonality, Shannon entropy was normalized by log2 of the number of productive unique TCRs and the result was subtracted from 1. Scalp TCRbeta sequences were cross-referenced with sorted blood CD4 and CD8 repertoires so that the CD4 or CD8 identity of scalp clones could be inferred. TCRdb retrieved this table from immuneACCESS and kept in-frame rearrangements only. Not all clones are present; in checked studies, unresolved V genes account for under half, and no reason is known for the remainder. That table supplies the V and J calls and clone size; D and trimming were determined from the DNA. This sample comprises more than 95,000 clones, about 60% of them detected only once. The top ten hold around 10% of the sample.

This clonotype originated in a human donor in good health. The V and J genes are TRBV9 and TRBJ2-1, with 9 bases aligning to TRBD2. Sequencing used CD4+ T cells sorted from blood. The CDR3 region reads CASSVAGLASHEQFF. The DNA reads TGTGCCAGCAGCGTAGCTGGACTAGCGAGTCATGAGCAGTTCTTC.